Listed here are 18 T cell receptor beta chains from one sample, sequenced in a study of blood T cell repertoires in COVID-19. Profiled with immunoSEQ multiplex PCR; TCRdb holds only in-frame clones, not every one. Found here are approximately 220,000 clones, 85% to 90% of them singletons; the top ten hold 4.4%. Source material: peripheral blood. The receptor set was obtained from a man between 45 and 60 years old with acute or convalescent COVID-19.

This clone has only one observation. This sequence joins TRBV6-2 or TRBV6-3 and TRBJ1-6, with D possibly being TRBD1 (5 bases). Trimming took 4 bases from V and 7 from J, leaving 14 bases between them. The germline gives CDR1 MNHEY, CDR2 SVGEGT. This CDR3 is 15 amino acids long. The CDR3, as DNA: TGTGCCAGCAGTTTGCAGGGAAGGTTAAATTCACCCCTCCACTTT. Its protein product is CASSLQGRLNSPLHF.

This chain links TRBV14 with TRBJ1-2; tentatively, D is TRBD1 (5 bases). This CDR3 region has 14 residues. V was clipped by 4 bases and J by 4 bases, with 13 bases between them. Germline V gives CDR1 SGHDN, CDR2 FVKESK. CDR3 nucleotide sequence: TGTGCCAGCAGCCCAAGTAGGGGTCCCTATGGCTACACCTTC. Its translation: CASSPSRGPYGYTF.

The V and J genes are TRBV6-6 and TRBJ2-7; TRBD1 matches at 9 bases. The CDR3 consists of 15 residues. Germline V gene lookup returns CDR1 MNHNY and CDR2 SVGAGI (reference sequence). After removal of 5 bases from V and 2 bases from J, the junction contained 7 bases not matched to a gene. CDR3 DNA sequence: TGTGCCAGCAGTACCTCCGGGACAGGGCCCTACGAGCAGTACTTC. Amino acid sequence: CASSTSGTGPYEQYF.

The V call is TRBV5-4, the J call TRBJ1-5, with a possible D match to TRBD1 (6 bases). Germline V gene data show CDR1 as SGHNT and CDR2 as YYREEE (reference sequence). Deletions cut 0 bases from V and 5 bases from J, with 6 bases between. This CDR3 region has 13 residues. This chain's CDR3 is CASSLAGDQPQHF. DNA of the CDR3: TGTGCCAGCAGCTTGGCAGGGGATCAGCCCCAGCATTTT. The full variable domain, its missing parts supplied by reference TRBV5-4 and TRBJ1-5, is ETGVTQSPTHLIKTRGQQVTLRCSSQSGHNTVSWYQQALGQGPQFIFQYYREEENGRGNFPPRFSGLQFPNYSSELNVNALELDDSALYLCASSLAGDQPQHFGDGTRLSIL.

The rearrangement joins TRBV6-2 or TRBV6-3 to TRBJ2-5; a possible D gene is TRBD1 (6 bases). V was shortened by 4 bases and J by 3 bases, with 18 bases between the two germline ends. Germline CDR1 MNHEY, CDR2 SVGEGT. This CDR3 has 16 amino acids. The CDR3 coding sequence is TGTGCCAGCAGTTGGGCAGAGGGGGACCCCGAAGAGACCCAGTACTTC. Translation: CASSWAEGDPEETQYF.

The chain couples TRBV9 to TRBJ1-2; D gene unclear. Trimming removed 0 bases at V and 5 bases at J, with 14 bases between. This CDR3 contains 15 residues. The germline V gene encodes CDR1 SGDLS and CDR2 YYNGEE. CDR3 sequence: CASSVGEDPAYGYTF. The CDR3 DNA reads TGTGCCAGCAGCGTAGGAGAGGATCCCGCATATGGCTACACCTTC.

The chain couples TRBV16 to TRBJ2-3, with a weak D call TRBD1 (5 bases). CDR1 and CDR2 from the germline V gene are KGHSY and FQNENV. The CDR3 has 16 amino acids. V shed 4 bases and J shed 0 bases, with 14 bases lying between them. The CDR3 sequence is CASSRWGSRSTDTQYF. The CDR3 bases are TGTGCCAGCAGCCGCTGGGGCAGCAGGAGCACAGATACGCAGTATTTT.

The V call is TRBV14, the J call TRBJ1-4; D not certain. The CDR3 covers 13 residues. Trimming took off 3 bases at V and 7 bases at J, with 9 bases between the two ends. From germline, CDR1 is SGHDN and CDR2 FVKESK. This CDR3 is CASSHPGTEKLFF. CDR3 nucleotides: TGTGCCAGCAGCCACCCGGGAACTGAAAAACTGTTTTTT.

The chain couples TRBV19 to TRBJ1-1; D possibly corresponds to TRBD1 (6 bases). V was cut by 7 bases and J by 4 bases, with 16 bases left in between. The germline CDR1 and CDR2 sequences are LNHDA and SQIVND (reference sequence). The CDR3 extends over 14 amino acids. CDR3 DNA: TGTGCCAGTACCCAGGGGCAGTACGGCACTGAAGCTTTCTTT. Translation: CASTQGQYGTEAFF.

The chain couples TRBV5-1 to TRBJ2-1; maybe TRBD2 (6 bases). Germline values: CDR1 SGHRS, CDR2 YFSETQ. The CDR3 runs 14 residues. The ends were cut back, 3 bases at V and 5 bases at J, with 12 bases in the middle. The CDR3 bases are TGCGCCAGCAGCTCGGGCGCGGGAAACAATGAGCAGTTCTTC. Translating gives CASSSGAGNNEQFF.

V gene TRBV19 combines with J gene TRBJ2-1; no clear D gene. The germline V and J ends were trimmed by 10 bases and 2 bases, with 6 bases remaining between them. The CDR3 length is 11 residues. CDR1 and CDR2 from the germline V gene are LNHDA and SQIVND (reference sequence). CDR3 sequence reads: CATTAYNEQFF. Here the CDR3 DNA reads TGTGCCACCACGGCCTACAATGAGCAGTTCTTC.

The rearrangement joins TRBV29-1 to TRBJ2-1; 10 bases align to TRBD1. Trimming removed 6 bases from V and 6 bases from J; junction bases left unmatched: 11. The CDR3 totals 15 residues. Germline V gives CDR1 SQVTM, CDR2 ANQGSEA. DNA for the CDR3: TGCAGCGTCGCAATGGGGACAGGGGTGTCCAATGAGCAGTTCTTC. Translating gives CSVAMGTGVSNEQFF.

This clone was seen a handful of times. This rearrangement joins TRBV7-9 to TRBJ1-2; 8 bases are shared with TRBD1. After removal of 4 bases from V and 0 bases from J, the junction contained 10 bases not matched to a gene. Germline V gives CDR1 SEHNR, CDR2 FQNEAQ (reference sequence). The CDR3 spans 17 residues. This CDR3 is CASSSGGTGVTNYGYTF. CDR3 nucleotide sequence: TGTGCCAGCAGCTCGGGTGGGACAGGAGTTACTAACTATGGCTACACCTTC.

The chain combines TRBV12-3 or TRBV12-4 with TRBJ1-1; D gene uncertain. Trimming pared 6 bases from V and 5 bases from J, leaving 7 bases between. The CDR3 runs to 11 residues. Here the CDR3 DNA reads TGTGCCAGCAGCCGGAGGACTGAAGCTTTCTTT. This translates into CASSRRTEAFF.

The rearrangement uses TRBV19 and TRBJ1-3, with D perhaps TRBD1 (6 bases). Germline assignment: CDR1 LNHDA and CDR2 SQIVND (reference sequence). The CDR3 runs to 14 residues. Trimming took off 6 bases at V and 2 bases at J, with 11 bases between the two ends. CDR3 nucleotide sequence: TGTGCCAGTAGGGAGGACAGAACTGGAAACACCATATATTTT. Its translation is CASREDRTGNTIYF.

The V gene is TRBV5-1, the J gene TRBJ2-7; weak D call: TRBD2 (6 bases). V gave up 2 bases and J gave up 6 bases, with 12 bases separating them. CDR3 size: 13 residues. CDR1 and CDR2 from the germline V gene are SGHRS and YFSETQ. The CDR3 region has the DNA TGCGCCAGCAGCTTAACTAGCAGGAGCGAGCAGTACTTC. Encoded protein: CASSLTSRSEQYF.

The chain couples TRBV6-5 to TRBJ1-1; 7 bases align to TRBD1. Germline values: CDR1 MNHEY, CDR2 SVGAGI. The CDR3 is made up of 15 amino acids. V shed 6 bases, J shed 1 base, and the junction held 8 bases outside the gene matches. The CDR3 DNA sequence: TGTGCCAGCAGGCCGGACAGGACCCAGAACACTGAAGCTTTCTTT. Translating gives CASRPDRTQNTEAFF.

The CDR3 DNA sequence: TGTGCCAGCAGCTTACCCCCGGGTCCAGGGGGATTCAATGAGCAGTTCTTC. Translated: CASSLPPGPGGFNEQFF. The chain carries TRBV7-6 and TRBJ2-1, with 7 bases identical to TRBD1. Per the germline V gene, CDR1 is SGHVS and CDR2 is FNYEAQ. The V and J ends lost 2 bases and 6 bases, in that order; junction bases with no gene match: 13. The CDR3 spans 17 residues.